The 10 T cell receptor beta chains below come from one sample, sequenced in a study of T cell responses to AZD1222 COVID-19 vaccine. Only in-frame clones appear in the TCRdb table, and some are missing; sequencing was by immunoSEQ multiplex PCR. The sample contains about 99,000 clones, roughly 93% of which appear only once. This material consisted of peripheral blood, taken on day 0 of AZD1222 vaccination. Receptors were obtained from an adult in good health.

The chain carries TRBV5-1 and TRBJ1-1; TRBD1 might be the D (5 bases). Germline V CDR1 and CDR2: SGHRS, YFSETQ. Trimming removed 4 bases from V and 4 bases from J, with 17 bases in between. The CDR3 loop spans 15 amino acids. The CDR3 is CASSRTTESGTEAFF. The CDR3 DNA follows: TGCGCCAGCAGCCGTACGACAGAATCGGGCACTGAAGCTTTCTTT.

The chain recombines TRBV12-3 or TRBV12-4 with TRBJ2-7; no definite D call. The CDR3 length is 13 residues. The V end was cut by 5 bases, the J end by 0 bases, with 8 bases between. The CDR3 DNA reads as TGTGCCAGCAGTGATACTAACTCCTACGAGCAGTACTTC. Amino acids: CASSDTNSYEQYF.

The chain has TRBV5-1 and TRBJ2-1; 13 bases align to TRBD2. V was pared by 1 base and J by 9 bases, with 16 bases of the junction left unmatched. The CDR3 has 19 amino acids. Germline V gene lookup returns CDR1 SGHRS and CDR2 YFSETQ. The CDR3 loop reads CASSLRGSGLAGDSGEQFF. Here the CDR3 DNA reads TGCGCCAGCAGCTTGCGAGGTAGTGGACTAGCGGGAGATAGTGGTGAGCAGTTCTTC. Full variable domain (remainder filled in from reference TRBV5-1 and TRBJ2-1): KAGVTQTPRYLIKTRGQQVTLSCSPISGHRSVSWYQQTPGQGLQFLFEYFSETQRNKGNFPGRFSGRQFSNSRSEMNVSTLELGDSALYLCASSLRGSGLAGDSGEQFFGPGTRLTVL.

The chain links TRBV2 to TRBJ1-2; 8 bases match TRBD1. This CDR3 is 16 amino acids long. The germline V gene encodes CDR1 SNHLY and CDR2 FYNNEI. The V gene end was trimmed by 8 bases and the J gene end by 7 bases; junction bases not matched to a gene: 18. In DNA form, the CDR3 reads TGTGCCAGCTCAATGGTGTCAGGGGGCGGTCTGAGTGGCTACACCTTC. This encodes CASSMVSGGGLSGYTF.

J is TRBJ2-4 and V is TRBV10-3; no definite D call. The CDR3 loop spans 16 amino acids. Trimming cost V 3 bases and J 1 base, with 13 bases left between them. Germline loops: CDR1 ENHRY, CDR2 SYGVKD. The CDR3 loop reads CAISDSQLIAKNIQYF. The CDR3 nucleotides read TGTGCCATCAGTGACTCCCAGCTTATCGCCAAAAACATTCAGTACTTC.

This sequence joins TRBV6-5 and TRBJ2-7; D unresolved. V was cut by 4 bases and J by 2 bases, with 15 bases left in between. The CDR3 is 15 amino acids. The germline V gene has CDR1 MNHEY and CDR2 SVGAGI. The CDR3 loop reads CASSSSGGGPYEQYF. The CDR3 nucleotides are TGTGCCAGCAGTTCCTCGGGCGGCGGACCCTACGAGCAGTACTTC.

The CDR3 DNA sequence: TGTGCCAGCAGCTTCGGGAAGAACACTGAAGCTTTCTTT. This encodes CASSFGKNTEAFF. The chain uses TRBV11-1 and TRBJ1-1, with D hard to call. Germline lookup yields CDR1 SGHAT and CDR2 FQDESV (reference sequence). The CDR3 is 13 residues long. Trimming took off 3 bases at V and 1 base at J, with 6 bases between the two ends.

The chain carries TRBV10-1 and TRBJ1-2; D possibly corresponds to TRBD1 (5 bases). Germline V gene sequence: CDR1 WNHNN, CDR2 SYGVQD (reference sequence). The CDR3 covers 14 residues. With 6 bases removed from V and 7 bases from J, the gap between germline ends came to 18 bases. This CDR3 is CASSAGTSGSGYTF. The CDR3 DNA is TGCGCCAGCAGCGCCGGGACGTCAGGCTCTGGCTACACCTTC.

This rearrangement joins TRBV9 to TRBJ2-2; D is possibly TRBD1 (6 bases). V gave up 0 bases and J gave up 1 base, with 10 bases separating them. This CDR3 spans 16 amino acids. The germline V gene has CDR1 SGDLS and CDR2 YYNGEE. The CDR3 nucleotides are TGTGCCAGCAGCGTAGCCCCACAGGGGAACACCGGGGAGCTGTTTTTT. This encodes CASSVAPQGNTGELFF.

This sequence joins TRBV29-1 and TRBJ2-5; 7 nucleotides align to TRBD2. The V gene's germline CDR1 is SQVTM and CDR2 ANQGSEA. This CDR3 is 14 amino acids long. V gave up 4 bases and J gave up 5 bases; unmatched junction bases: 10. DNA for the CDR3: TGCAGCGTTGTCCGAACGCCTAGCGGCGAGACCCAGTACTTC. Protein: CSVVRTPSGETQYF.